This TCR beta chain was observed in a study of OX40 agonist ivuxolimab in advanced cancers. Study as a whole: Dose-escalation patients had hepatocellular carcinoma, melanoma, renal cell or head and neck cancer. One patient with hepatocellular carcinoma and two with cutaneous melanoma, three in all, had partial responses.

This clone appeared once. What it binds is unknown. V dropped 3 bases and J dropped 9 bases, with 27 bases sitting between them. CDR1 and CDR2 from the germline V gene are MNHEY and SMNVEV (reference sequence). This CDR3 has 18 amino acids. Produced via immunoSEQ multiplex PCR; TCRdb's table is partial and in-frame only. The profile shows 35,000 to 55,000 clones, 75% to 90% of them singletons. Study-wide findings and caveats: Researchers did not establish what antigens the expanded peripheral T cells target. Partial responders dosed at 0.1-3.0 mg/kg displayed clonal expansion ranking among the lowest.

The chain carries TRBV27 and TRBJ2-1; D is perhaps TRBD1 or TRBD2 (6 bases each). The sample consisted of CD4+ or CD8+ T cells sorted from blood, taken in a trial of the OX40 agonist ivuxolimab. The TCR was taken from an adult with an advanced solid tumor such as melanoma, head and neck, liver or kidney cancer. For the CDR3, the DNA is TGTGCCAGCAGTTTGCGAGGTCGCTACAGGTCGAGGGGGGTTGAGCAGTTCTTC. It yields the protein CASSLRGRYRSRGVEQFF.